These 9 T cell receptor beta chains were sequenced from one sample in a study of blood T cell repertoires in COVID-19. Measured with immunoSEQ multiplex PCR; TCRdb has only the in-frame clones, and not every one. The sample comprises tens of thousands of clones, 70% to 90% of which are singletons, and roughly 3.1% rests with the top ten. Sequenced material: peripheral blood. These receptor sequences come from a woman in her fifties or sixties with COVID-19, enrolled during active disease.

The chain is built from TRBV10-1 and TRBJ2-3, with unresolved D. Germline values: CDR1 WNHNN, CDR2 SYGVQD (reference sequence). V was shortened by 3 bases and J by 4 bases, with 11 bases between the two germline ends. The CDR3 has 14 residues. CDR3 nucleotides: TGCGCCAGCAGTGACCGAACGGTCGCAGATACGCAGTATTTT. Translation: CASSDRTVADTQYF.

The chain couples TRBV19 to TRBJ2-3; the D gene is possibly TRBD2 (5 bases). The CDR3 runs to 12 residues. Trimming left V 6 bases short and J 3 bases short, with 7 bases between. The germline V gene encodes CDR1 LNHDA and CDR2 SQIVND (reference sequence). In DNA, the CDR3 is TGTGCCAGTAGCAAGCGGACAGATACGCAGTATTTT. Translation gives CASSKRTDTQYF.

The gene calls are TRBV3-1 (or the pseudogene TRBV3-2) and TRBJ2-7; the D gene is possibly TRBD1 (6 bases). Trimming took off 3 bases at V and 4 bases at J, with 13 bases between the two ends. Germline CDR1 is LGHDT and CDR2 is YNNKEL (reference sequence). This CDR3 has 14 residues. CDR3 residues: CASSHQNRAYEQYF. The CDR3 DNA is TGTGCCAGCAGCCATCAGAACAGGGCGTACGAGCAGTACTTC.

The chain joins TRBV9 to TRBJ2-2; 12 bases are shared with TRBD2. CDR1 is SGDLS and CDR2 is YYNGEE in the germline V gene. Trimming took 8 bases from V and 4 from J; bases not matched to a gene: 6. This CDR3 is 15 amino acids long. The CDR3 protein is CASGLAGLSTGELFF. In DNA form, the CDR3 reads TGTGCCAGTGGACTAGCGGGACTATCCACCGGGGAGCTGTTTTTT.

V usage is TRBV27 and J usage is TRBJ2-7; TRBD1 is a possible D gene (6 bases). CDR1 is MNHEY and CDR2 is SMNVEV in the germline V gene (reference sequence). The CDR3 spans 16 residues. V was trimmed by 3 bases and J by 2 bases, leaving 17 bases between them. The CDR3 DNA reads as TGTGCCAGCAGTTTGTCTCCAGGGGCCCTGCCCTACGAGCAGTACTTC. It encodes CASSLSPGALPYEQYF.

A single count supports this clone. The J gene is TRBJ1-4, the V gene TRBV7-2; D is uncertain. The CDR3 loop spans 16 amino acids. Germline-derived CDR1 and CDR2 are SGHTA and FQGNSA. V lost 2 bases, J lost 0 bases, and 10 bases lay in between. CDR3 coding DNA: TGTGCCAGCAGCTTATCGAGGGCAGCAACTAATGAAAAACTGTTTTTT. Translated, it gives CASSLSRAATNEKLFF.

CDR3 amino acids: CASSHHGLAGGETQYF. The CDR3 nucleotides are TGTGCCAGCAGTCACCACGGACTAGCGGGAGGAGAGACCCAGTACTTC. J is TRBJ2-5 and V is TRBV11-3; TRBD2 matches 14 bases. The CDR3 is made up of 16 amino acids. Germline assignment: CDR1 SGHNT and CDR2 YENEEA. The V gene end was trimmed by 6 bases and the J gene end by 4 bases; junction bases not matched to a gene: 7. The full variable domain, in which reference TRBV11-3 and TRBJ2-5 provide the parts outside the CDR3, is EAGVVQSPRYKIIEKKQPVAFWCNPISGHNTLYWYLQNLGQGPELLIRYENEEAVDDSQLPKDRFSAERLKGVDSTLKIQPAELGDSAVYLCASSHHGLAGGETQYFGPGTRLLVL.

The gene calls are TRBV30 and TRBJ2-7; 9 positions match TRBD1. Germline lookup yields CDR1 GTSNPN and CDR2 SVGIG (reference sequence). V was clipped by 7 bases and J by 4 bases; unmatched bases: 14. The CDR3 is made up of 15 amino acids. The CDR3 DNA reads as TGTGCCTCCCGGGACAGGGCCTCCAGCGGGTACGAGCAGTACTTC. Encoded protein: CASRDRASSGYEQYF.

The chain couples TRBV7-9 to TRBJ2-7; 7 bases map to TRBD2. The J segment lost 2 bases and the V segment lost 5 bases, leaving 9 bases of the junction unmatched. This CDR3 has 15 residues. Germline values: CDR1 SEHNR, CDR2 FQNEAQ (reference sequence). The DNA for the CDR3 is TGTGCCAGCAGCCCATGGGGCGGGAGCGCCTACGAGCAGTACTTC. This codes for CASSPWGGSAYEQYF.